This TCR beta chain was observed in a study of vaccination effects on CD4 cells after COVID-19. Notes on the study in general: Pronounced clonal contraction occurred in clones induced by infection and by vaccine late after vaccination. Only 1 of 255 vaccine-induced clones from healthy vaccinees cross-reacted with common cold coronaviruses.

Details on this clone: Its antigen is unknown.

The V end lost 2 bases, the J end lost 0 bases, and 7 bases lay between the germline ends. Germline lookup yields CDR1 KGHSH and CDR2 LQKENI. CDR3 length: 15 amino acids. Here immunoSEQ multiplex PCR was the method, and the copy in TCRdb shows in-frame clones only, minus some. The table records about 12,000 clones, more than 70% of them present only once. Antigen-specific CD4+ T cells were expanded with viral peptide pools in the ViraFEST assay before sequencing. Isolation of CD4+ T cells took place after less than twelve days of culture. The vaccine given was either BNT162b2 or mRNA-1273, in two doses. Half the medium was replaced with IL-2 medium on days 3 and 7.

This chain uses TRBV18 with TRBJ1-4; no reliable D call. Sample: CD4+ T cells from PBMCs cultured with SARS-CoV-2 spike peptides, taken after COVID-19 vaccination. The sequence came from a human donor who received a COVID-19 vaccine. The chain's CDR3 is CASSPSVATNEKLFF. DNA for the CDR3: TGTGCCAGCTCACCATCAGTAGCAACTAATGAAAAACTGTTTTTT.